This TCR beta chain is drawn from a study of cytomegalovirus exposure and HLA in healthy donors. Overall study: Out of about 360 genotyped donors, about 76% belonged to the Caucasian-associated ancestry cluster.

It was with 60 Vbeta and 13 Jbeta primers that the PCR ran. Measured with immunoSEQ multiplex PCR; TCRdb has only the in-frame clones, and not every one. Counted here are 85,000 to 100,000 clones, about 85% occurring once; the ten biggest clones make up 0.95% to 1.5%. Study results and caveats: The study carried out a later analysis of TCR beta sequences. It associated approximately 17,000 of them with specific HLA alleles at a false discovery rate of 0.05. When analyzed later, a missense DCLRE1C variant was found to be linked to TCR beta V- and J-gene trimming. Later analysis indicated greater clonal expansion among HLA-associated TCR beta chains than among equally common other chains.

Concerning this clone: The antigen remains undetermined.

The V gene end was trimmed by 4 bases and the J gene end by 4 bases; junction bases not matched to a gene: 15. The CDR3 sequence is 18 residues long. Germline CDR1 reads SGHRS; CDR2 reads YFSETQ. Sequencing was performed on PBMCs. This rearrangement joins TRBV5-1 to TRBJ2-7; 12 bases are shared with TRBD2. The sequence was obtained from a girl aged 2 to 9 in good health and CMV-seropositive. As DNA, the CDR3 is TGCGCCAGCAGCGGACGGACTAGCGGGAACGTAGGGGGGTACGAGCAGTACTTC. This encodes CASSGRTSGNVGGYEQYF.